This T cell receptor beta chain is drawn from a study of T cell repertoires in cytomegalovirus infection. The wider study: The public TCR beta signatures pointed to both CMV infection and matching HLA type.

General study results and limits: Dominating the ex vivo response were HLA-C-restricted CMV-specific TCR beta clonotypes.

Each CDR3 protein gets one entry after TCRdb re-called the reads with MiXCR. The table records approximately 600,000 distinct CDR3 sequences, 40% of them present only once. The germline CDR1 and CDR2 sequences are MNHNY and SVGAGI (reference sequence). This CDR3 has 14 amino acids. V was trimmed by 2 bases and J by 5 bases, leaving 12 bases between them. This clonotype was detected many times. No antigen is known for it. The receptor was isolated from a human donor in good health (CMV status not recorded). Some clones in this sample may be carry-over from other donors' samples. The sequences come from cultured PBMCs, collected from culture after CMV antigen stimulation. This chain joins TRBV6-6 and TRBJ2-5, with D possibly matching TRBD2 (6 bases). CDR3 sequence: CASSYRTRGETQYF. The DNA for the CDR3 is TGTGCCAGCAGTTACAGGACCCGGGGGGAGACCCAGTACTTC.